This T cell receptor (beta chain) was retrieved from a study of T cell repertoires in cytomegalovirus infection. Study details: It was the public TCR beta signatures that indicated both CMV infection and matching HLA type.

MiXCR, run by TCRdb on the reads, gives a single entry per CDR3 protein. The sample records roughly 310,000 distinct CDR3 sequences, just under 30% being singletons. Germline lookup yields CDR1 MNHNY and CDR2 SVGAGI (reference sequence). V was pared by 0 bases and J by 0 bases, with 9 bases between. The CDR3 runs to 16 residues. Study findings and constraints: Dominating the ex vivo response were HLA-C-restricted CMV-specific TCR beta clonotypes.

This clonotype appeared many times. Its specificity is unknown. V usage is TRBV6-6 and J usage is TRBJ1-5; D remains unclear. The input for sequencing was cultured PBMCs, taken from culture after CMV antigen stimulation. The TCR originated in a human donor in good health (CMV status not recorded). Some clones in this sample may be carry-over from other donors' samples. This CDR3 reads CASSYSTRNSNQPQHF. The CDR3 nucleotides read TGTGCCAGCAGTTACTCGACGAGGAATAGCAATCAGCCCCAGCATTTT.